This TCR beta chain was sequenced for a study of blood T cell repertoires in COVID-19. Germline V gene lookup returns CDR1 LGHDT and CDR2 YNNKEL (reference sequence). After removal of 5 bases from V and 5 bases from J, the junction contained 6 bases not matched to a gene. This CDR3 spans 14 amino acids. TCRdb's copy holds only in-frame clones and misses some; the assay was immunoSEQ multiplex PCR. The table includes 300,000 to 400,000 clones, 85% to 90% detected once. The J gene is TRBJ1-1, the V gene TRBV3-1 (or the pseudogene TRBV3-2), with 9 bases that match TRBD1. The sequenced material came from PBMCs or T cells enriched from blood (not recorded which). The receptor's source is a woman in her 30s with acute COVID-19. CDR3 in amino acids: CASSYRGLGTEAFF. The CDR3, as DNA: TGTGCCAGCAGCTACAGGGGGCTGGGGACTGAAGCTTTCTTT.